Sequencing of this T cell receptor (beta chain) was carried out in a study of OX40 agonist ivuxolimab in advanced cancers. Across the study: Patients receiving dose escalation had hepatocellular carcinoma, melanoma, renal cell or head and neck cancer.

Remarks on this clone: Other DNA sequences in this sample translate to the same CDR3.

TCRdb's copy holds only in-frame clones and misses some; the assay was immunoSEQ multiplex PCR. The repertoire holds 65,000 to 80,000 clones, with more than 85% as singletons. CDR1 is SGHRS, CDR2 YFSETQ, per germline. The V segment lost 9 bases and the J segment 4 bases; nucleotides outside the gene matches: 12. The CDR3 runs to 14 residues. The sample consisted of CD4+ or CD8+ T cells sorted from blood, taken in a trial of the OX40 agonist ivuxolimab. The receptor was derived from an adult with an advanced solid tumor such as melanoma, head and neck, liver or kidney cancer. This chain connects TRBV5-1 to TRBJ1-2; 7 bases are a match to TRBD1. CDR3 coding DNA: TGCGCCACCTCACTGACAGGGAGCAGCTATGGCTACACCTTC. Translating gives CATSLTGSSYGYTF.